One sample yielded the 21 T cell receptor beta chains listed below, sequenced in a study of blood T cell repertoires in COVID-19. TCRdb's copy holds only in-frame clones and misses some; the assay was immunoSEQ multiplex PCR. The sample consists of fewer than 130,000 clones, 88% of them appearing once. The sequencing input was peripheral blood. Receptors originate from a woman aged 45-65 years with acute or convalescent COVID-19.

The V call is TRBV29-1, the J call TRBJ2-1; TRBD2 might be the D (5 bases). Germline assignment: CDR1 SQVTM and CDR2 ANQGSEA. Trimming took 2 bases from V and 4 from J, leaving 27 bases between them. This CDR3 has 19 residues. In nucleotides, the CDR3 is TGCAGCGTTGAACTTTCCCCCTCTGCGGGCGGGCTAGGGTACAATGAGCAGTTCTTC. Translation: CSVELSPSAGGLGYNEQFF.

The chain carries TRBV7-2 and TRBJ1-1; no clear D gene. The CDR3 totals 13 residues. V was pared by 8 bases and J by 1 base, with 11 bases between. Germline CDR1 is SGHTA and CDR2 is FQGNSA. CDR3 residues: CASRRHKNTEAFF. The CDR3 region has the DNA TGTGCCAGCCGGCGACACAAGAACACTGAAGCTTTCTTT.

This clone has more than one count but fewer than ten. The chain carries TRBV2 and TRBJ1-2; the match to TRBD1 covers 9 bases. In germline, CDR1 is SNHLY, CDR2 FYNNEI. J lost 8 bases, V lost 5 bases, and 6 bases had no gene match. The CDR3 loop spans 13 amino acids. The CDR3: CASSRTGGEGYTF. In DNA, the CDR3 is TGTGCCAGCAGTCGCACAGGGGGCGAGGGCTACACCTTC. Full variable domain (missing parts from reference TRBV2 and TRBJ1-2): EPEVTQTPSHQVTQMGQEVILRCVPISNHLYFYWYRQILGQKVEFLVSFYNNEISEKSEIFDDQFSVERPDGSNFTLKIRSTKLEDSAMYFCASSRTGGEGYTFGSGTRLTVV.

The rearrangement joins TRBV2 to TRBJ2-2, with TRBD2 as a possible D gene (6 bases). The V gene lost 6 bases and the J gene lost 5 bases, with 16 bases spanning the gap. CDR3 length: 15 amino acids. Germline assignment: CDR1 SNHLY and CDR2 FYNNEI. The CDR3 here is CASRGFEGRTGELFF. CDR3 in DNA: TGTGCCAGCAGGGGGTTTGAAGGGAGGACCGGGGAGCTGTTTTTT. The entire variable domain, with the rest obtained from reference TRBV2 and TRBJ2-2, is as follows: EPEVTQTPSHQVTQMGQEVILRCVPISNHLYFYWYRQILGQKVEFLVSFYNNEISEKSEIFDDQFSVERPDGSNFTLKIRSTKLEDSAMYFCASRGFEGRTGELFFGEGSRLTVL.

J is TRBJ1-2 and V is TRBV4-2, with 8 bases that match TRBD1. Germline CDR1 and CDR2: LGHNA and YNFKEQ. After removal of 2 bases from V and 8 bases from J, the junction contained 7 bases not matched to a gene. The CDR3 contains 14 residues. The CDR3 nucleotides are TGTGCCAGCAGCCAACCCGGACAGGGAAGCGGCTACACCTTC. The encoded protein is CASSQPGQGSGYTF.

This chain joins TRBV28 and TRBJ2-3; D may be TRBD2 (6 bases). CDR1 MDHEN and CDR2 SYDVKM come from the germline V gene. The length of the CDR3 is 15 residues. The V end lost 6 bases, the J end lost 1 base, and 14 bases lay between the germline ends. The CDR3: CASSHSSGGTDTQYF. CDR3 coding DNA: TGTGCCAGCAGCCACAGTAGCGGAGGCACAGATACGCAGTATTTT.

The chain employs TRBV18 and TRBJ1-6, with 9 bases that match TRBD1. V was pared by 4 bases and J by 5 bases, with 0 bases of the junction left unmatched. The CDR3 loop spans 14 amino acids. Germline V gene sequence: CDR1 KGHSH, CDR2 LQKENI. CDR3 loop: CASSRDRDNSPLHF. CDR3 nucleotides: TGTGCCAGCTCACGGGACAGGGATAATTCACCCCTCCACTTT.

This clone occurred a few times. The rearrangement links TRBV19 to TRBJ1-4, with unresolved D. The V gene lost 7 bases and the J gene lost 0 bases, with 12 bases spanning the gap. CDR3 size: 15 residues. The germline gives CDR1 LNHDA, CDR2 SQIVND (reference sequence). CDR3 region: CASKESGATNEKLFF. The CDR3, as DNA: TGTGCCAGTAAGGAATCCGGGGCAACTAATGAAAAACTGTTTTTT.

V gene TRBV7-2 combines with J gene TRBJ2-5; TRBD1 matches at 10 bases. Germline V gives CDR1 SGHTA, CDR2 FQGNSA. This CDR3 region has 15 residues. With 6 bases clipped from V and 5 bases from J, the junction kept 9 bases outside the gene matches. CDR3: CASSKHGQGGETQYF. The CDR3 nucleotides are TGTGCCAGCAGTAAGCACGGACAGGGGGGTGAGACCCAGTACTTC. The entire variable domain, with the rest obtained from reference TRBV7-2 and TRBJ2-5, is as follows: GAGVSQSPSNKVTEKGKDVELRCDPISGHTALYWYRQSLGQGLEFLIYFQGNSAPDKSGLPSDRFSAERTGGSVSTLTIQRTQQEDSAVYLCASSKHGQGGETQYFGPGTRLLVL.

The chain links TRBV7-9 to TRBJ1-2; 10 bases line up with TRBD1. Germline lookup yields CDR1 SEHNR and CDR2 FQNEAQ (reference sequence). V shed 0 bases, J shed 5 bases, and the junction held 0 bases outside the gene matches. The length of the CDR3 is 14 residues. DNA for the CDR3: TGTGCCAGCAGCTTAGCGGACAGGGGGTATGGCTACACCTTC. The encoded protein is CASSLADRGYGYTF.

This clone was picked up one time. The chain has TRBV5-8 and TRBJ2-3, with 8 bases aligning to TRBD1. The CDR3 extends over 17 amino acids. V gave up 4 bases and J gave up 3 bases; unmatched junction bases: 13. Germline V gene data show CDR1 as SGHTS and CDR2 as YDEGEE. The CDR3 DNA reads TGTGCCAGCAGCCCCGACCAGGGACAGGACTGGACAGATACGCAGTATTTT. Translated: CASSPDQGQDWTDTQYF.

V is TRBV7-9 and J is TRBJ2-5, with TRBD2 matching over 9 bases. Trimming removed 3 bases from V and 1 base from J; junction bases left unmatched: 6. CDR3 length: 16 amino acids. Germline-derived CDR1 and CDR2 are SEHNR and FQNEAQ (reference sequence). This chain's CDR3 is CASSFSGSRVQETQYF. In DNA form, the CDR3 reads TGTGCCAGCAGCTTTAGCGGGAGTAGGGTCCAAGAGACCCAGTACTTC.

This rearrangement joins TRBV5-8 to TRBJ2-1; D might be TRBD1 (5 bases). Trimming cost V 0 bases and J 2 bases, with 15 bases left between them. Germline V gene lookup returns CDR1 SGHTS and CDR2 YDEGEE. This CDR3 has 17 residues. The CDR3 is CASSLVRTSVPYNEQFF. The CDR3 coding sequence is TGTGCCAGCAGCTTGGTGAGGACATCCGTACCCTACAATGAGCAGTTCTTC.

The CDR3 loop is CASTSRTGGYNEQFF. DNA of the CDR3: TGTGCCAGTACCTCCCGGACAGGGGGTTACAATGAGCAGTTCTTC. This chain uses TRBV19 with TRBJ2-1, with 10 nucleotides matching TRBD1. This CDR3 region has 15 residues. With V trimmed by 7 bases and J by 4 bases, 7 bases remained unmatched. Per the germline V gene, CDR1 is LNHDA and CDR2 is SQIVND (reference sequence).

The chain combines TRBV20-1 with TRBJ2-7, with D maybe TRBD2 (5 bases). V was cut by 3 bases and J by 2 bases, with 23 bases left in between. This CDR3 comprises 17 residues. Germline lookup yields CDR1 DFQATT and CDR2 SNEGSKA (reference sequence). The CDR3 loop is CSASPQNGAGRTYEQYF. CDR3 bases: TGCAGTGCTAGTCCACAGAACGGTGCGGGCAGGACCTACGAGCAGTACTTC.

The CDR3 is CASSQGPGEGGLYEQYF. DNA for the CDR3: TGTGCCAGCAGCCAAGGCCCGGGGGAGGGAGGTCTCTACGAGCAGTACTTC. The J gene is TRBJ2-7, the V gene TRBV4-2, with TRBD2 matching over 7 bases. In germline, CDR1 is LGHNA, CDR2 YNFKEQ. Unmatched junction bases numbered 12, after V lost 1 base and J lost 3 bases. The CDR3 totals 17 residues.

The chain employs TRBV20-1 and TRBJ2-5; D call uncertain. Germline-derived CDR1 and CDR2 are DFQATT and SNEGSKA (reference sequence). Between the trimmed V and J ends, which lost 4 bases and 5 bases, there was a span of 8 bases. This CDR3 spans 11 amino acids. The CDR3 sequence: CSAKTGETQYF. For the CDR3, the DNA is TGCAGTGCTAAGACCGGGGAGACCCAGTACTTC.

Comments on this clone: At the DNA level, this CDR3 is encoded by other sequences in the same sample as well. V is TRBV6-5 and J is TRBJ1-1, with TRBD1 identical over 8 bases. Per germline, CDR1 MNHEY and CDR2 SVGAGI. This CDR3 is built from 14 residues. J lost 3 bases, V lost 6 bases, and 6 bases had no gene match. The CDR3 loop is CASRRQGLDTEAFF. The CDR3 region has the DNA TGTGCCAGCAGAAGACAGGGGCTGGACACTGAAGCTTTCTTT.

The chain links TRBV3-1 (or the pseudogene TRBV3-2) to TRBJ1-1; D perhaps matches TRBD1 (5 bases). Trimming removed 2 bases from V and 0 bases from J, with 16 bases in between. Looked up from germline, CDR1 is LGHDT and CDR2 is YNNKEL (reference sequence). The CDR3 length is 17 residues. CDR3 coding DNA: TGTGCCAGCAGCCAAAATACAGGCCCATTCATGAACACTGAAGCTTTCTTT. It is translated as CASSQNTGPFMNTEAFF.

The chain is built from TRBV6-6 and TRBJ1-2; no clear D gene. The V gene's germline CDR1 is MNHNY and CDR2 SVGAGI (reference sequence). The CDR3 is made up of 14 amino acids. The V end was cut by 3 bases, the J end by 3 bases, with 11 bases between. The DNA for the CDR3 is TGTGCCAGCAGTTATCTCCCTCGGGACTATGGCTACACCTTC. Translating gives CASSYLPRDYGYTF.

V usage is TRBV6-5 and J usage is TRBJ2-7; 7 nucleotides agree with TRBD1. Unmatched junction bases numbered 11, after V lost 6 bases and J lost 3 bases. The CDR3 extends over 15 amino acids. CDR1 is MNHEY, CDR2 SVGAGI, per germline. The CDR3 is CASSLGQDDVYEQYF. CDR3 DNA sequence: TGTGCCAGCAGCCTCGGACAGGATGATGTCTACGAGCAGTACTTC.